The source of this T cell receptor (beta chain) is a study of cytomegalovirus exposure and HLA in healthy donors (dated by TCRdb to about 2017). About the full investigation: The 666 repertoires of the first cohort and the 95 to 150 validation repertoires were produced on the same platform, according to a later analysis. In addition to the first cohort of 666 subjects, a separate validation cohort of about 120 different subjects was used. The study aimed to test whether cataloging public T cell receptors could reveal signatures of past pathogen exposure. High-throughput TCR immunosequencing, statistical association of individual TCRs with disease status, and machine learning were combined to predict cytomegalovirus infection status. On the study overall, not on this receptor specifically: The study gave a list of 150 to 200 TCR beta chains associated with cytomegalovirus. A later analysis found that TCRs clustered in the first cohort also tended to co-occur in the 120 validation repertoires, with approximately 95% of cluster scores above 0. The classifier was reported to diagnose cytomegalovirus status with high specificity and sensitivity in both the original cohort and the validation cohort. While some public TCRs were present in many individuals, most TCR sequences turned up only very rarely across donors. All 120 or so repertoires were used to score co-occurrence in the validation cohort in a later analysis, because that analysis had no HLA typing for the cohort. In vitro tests confirmed that a few of the cytomegalovirus-associated TCR beta chains recognize cytomegalovirus antigens. It was suggested by the authors that the approach could potentially be generalized to other disease states and immunological phenotypes.

The germline V gene provides CDR1 MDHEN and CDR2 SYDVKM. The germline V end is reduced by 6 bases and the J end by 7 bases; junction bases left unmatched: 9. The CDR3 covers 15 residues, taking in both the cysteine and the phenylalanine. Here the CDR3 DNA is all that survives: 45 bases in frame from base 1. The donors belonged to the validation cohort of about 110 subjects, which was separate from the roughly 670-subject first cohort. The library was generated by the immunoSEQ multiplex PCR assay. In the authors' own workflow: A statistical classification framework was built for diagnosing cytomegalovirus status from the catalog of TCR beta chain sequences. TCRdb retrieved this table from immuneACCESS and kept in-frame rearrangements only. Not all clones are present; in checked studies, unresolved V genes account for under half, and no reason is known for the remainder. For V, J and clone size, that table is used; D and trimming come from the DNA. For this sample the table gives over 150,000 clones, of which approximately 89% were detected only once. In total, the top ten clones hold 4% to 5% of the sample.

With regard to this clone: Its antigen is not yet known. Base qualities are not recorded, but no much larger clone differs from it by a single base.

Sequenced input: PBMCs. The chain uses TRBV28 and TRBJ2-4; TRBD1 agrees with 10 junctional bases. The receptor's source is a man aged 18 to 30 in good health and CMV-seropositive. CDR3 sequence: CASRGDRGGFNIQYF. The DNA reads as follows: TGTGCCAGCAGGGGGGACAGGGGCGGCTTTAACATTCAGTACTTC.